This T cell receptor beta chain was sequenced during a study of shared clonotypes between healthy human individuals. Study information: Plates per donor: three CD4 naive, three CD4 memory, two CD8 naive, one CD8 memory.

Study-wide findings and caveats: It was anticipated that sequencing depth would influence how many clonotypes donors shared. The sole specimen, blood, was sampled, and tissue repertoires likely differ.

Sequencing used immunoSEQ multiplex PCR; TCRdb keeps in-frame clones, though not all of them. The repertoire includes over a million clones, around three quarters of them detected once, and roughly 0.61% sits in the top ten. For this clone: Antigen: not known.

Between the trimmed V and J ends, which lost 3 bases and 4 bases, there was a span of 15 bases. Germline V lookup: CDR1 MGHRA, CDR2 YSYEKL. The length of the CDR3 is 15 residues. The V and J genes are TRBV4-1 and TRBJ1-1; no reliable D call. The origin of this receptor is a man younger than 35 in good health. Some clones in this sample may be carry-over from other donors' samples. Sequencing used memory CD4+ T cells from PBMCs. Subset: CD45RA-negative fraction. The DNA for the CDR3 is TGCGCCAGCAGCCAGGGATTGGGATATGGCACTGAAGCTTTCTTT. It encodes CASSQGLGYGTEAFF.